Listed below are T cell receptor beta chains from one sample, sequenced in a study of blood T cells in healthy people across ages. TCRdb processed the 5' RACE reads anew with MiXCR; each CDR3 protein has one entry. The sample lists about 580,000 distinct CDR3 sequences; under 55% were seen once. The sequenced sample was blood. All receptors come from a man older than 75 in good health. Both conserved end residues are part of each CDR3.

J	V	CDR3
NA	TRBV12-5	CASGSPPGFDEQYF
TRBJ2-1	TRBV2	CASSVAAREPYNEQFF
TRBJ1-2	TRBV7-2	CASTWRVVTGGGYTF
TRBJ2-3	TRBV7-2	CASSATGGHSDTQYF
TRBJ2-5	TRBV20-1	CSAKRELYQETQYF
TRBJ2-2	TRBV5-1	CASSLGQGLGTGELFF
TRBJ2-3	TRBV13	CVSSMRERGDTQYF
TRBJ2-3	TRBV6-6	CATGPGGKDTQYF
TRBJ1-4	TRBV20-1	CSARGRTGSQEKLFF
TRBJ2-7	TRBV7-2	CASSFVGTGDSYEQYF
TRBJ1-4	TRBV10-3	CAISGGDNEKLFF
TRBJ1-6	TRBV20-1	CSARSRGNSPLHF
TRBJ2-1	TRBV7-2	CASSLEGGLVGNEQFF
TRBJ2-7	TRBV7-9	CASSAKGLVNGFLGDEQYF
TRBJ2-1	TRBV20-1	CSASAGPHNEQFF
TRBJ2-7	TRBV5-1	CASSLVGREYEQYF
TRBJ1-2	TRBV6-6	CATVLDGNYGYTF
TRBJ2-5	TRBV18	CASSPTGTSGTQETQYF
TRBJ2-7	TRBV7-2	CASSQGLAAPYEQYF
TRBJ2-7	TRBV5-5	CASSHTTSAAYEQYF
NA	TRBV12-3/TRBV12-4	CASRFTGRAETQYF
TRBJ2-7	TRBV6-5	CASSWPGRPAKEQYF
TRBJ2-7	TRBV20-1	CSAPIVNRYNEQYF
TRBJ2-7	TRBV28	CAFLSLSYGQYF
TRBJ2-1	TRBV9	CASTLSGSVYNEQFF
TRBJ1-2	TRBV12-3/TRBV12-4	CASSFSRGEDGYTF
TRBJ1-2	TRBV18	CASSRGQASENYGYTF
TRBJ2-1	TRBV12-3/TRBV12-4	CASRSPGLAGDNEQFF
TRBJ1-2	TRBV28	CASNSDSHSDGYTF
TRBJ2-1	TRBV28	CASSFGAGPYNEQFF
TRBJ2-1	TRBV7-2	CASSLYSGGPHNEQFF
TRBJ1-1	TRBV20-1	CSARTGGPNAEAFF
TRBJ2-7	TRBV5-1	CASSSGSGGSYEQYF
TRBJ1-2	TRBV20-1	CSARVGTGSQRGHGYTF
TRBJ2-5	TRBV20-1	CSARDPSGQETQYF
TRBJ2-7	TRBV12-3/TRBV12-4	CASSPQTGSWLEQYF
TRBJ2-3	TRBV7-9	CASSLGGGDSSTDTQYF
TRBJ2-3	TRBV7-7	CASSVRVSWDTQYF
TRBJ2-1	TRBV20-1	CSARRRLAINEQFF
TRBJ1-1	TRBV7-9	CASSLGGEVLEAFF
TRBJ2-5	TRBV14	CASSQGPLGTGPWTQYF
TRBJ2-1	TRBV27	CASSPLGQHSNEQFF
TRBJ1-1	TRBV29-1	CSARTGGSTEAFF
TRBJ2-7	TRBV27	CASSLSGVPYEQYF
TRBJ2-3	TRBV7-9	CASSLGWVKSTDTQYF
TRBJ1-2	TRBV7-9	CASSPQDAYGYTF
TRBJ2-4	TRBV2	CASNRDRVPNIQYF
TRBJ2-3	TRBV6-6	CASSRGDRTSSPDTQYF
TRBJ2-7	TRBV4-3	CASSQEWSGGIYEQYF
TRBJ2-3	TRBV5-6	CASSFPTHTDTQYF
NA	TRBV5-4	CASSLDTKYEQYF
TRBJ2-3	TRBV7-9	CASSRPPAGGFAGTQYF
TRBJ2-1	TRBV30	CAWSGPGQGNYNEQFF
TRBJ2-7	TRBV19	CASSISATYEQYF
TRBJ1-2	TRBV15	CATSRDRGVHTF
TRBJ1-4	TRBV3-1	CASSQRGTGGQKLFF
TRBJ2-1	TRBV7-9	CASSLGWRGGGNEQFF
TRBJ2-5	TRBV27	CASSPRILGLGTQYF
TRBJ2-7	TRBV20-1	CSARGQGMSSFYEQYF
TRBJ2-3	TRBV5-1	CASRMGADTQYF